This is a list of T cell receptor beta chains from one sample in a study of cytomegalovirus exposure and HLA in healthy donors. Data came from immunoSEQ multiplex PCR; TCRdb stores just in-frame clones and leaves some out. The sample lists roughly 120,000 clones, approximately 80% occurring once. The sequencing sample was made of PBMCs. The receptors were gathered from a man between 50 and 59 years old in good health and CMV-seropositive. Each CDR3 is given with its conserved first and last residue. Fields, in order: clone size, J gene, V gene, D gene, CDR3 length, CDR3 protein, CDR3 DNA. The D gene is left open where the match is weak. Clone size is given for some rows only: seen once, a few or many times, or a class if the clone is expanded.

size: NA; J: TRBJ1-1; V: TRBV28; D: NA; length: 12; CDR3: CASSSYVAEAFF; DNA: TGTGCCAGCAGTTCCTATGTAGCTGAAGCTTTCTTT
size: NA; J: TRBJ2-1; V: TRBV6-5; D: NA; length: 14; CDR3: CASTTSYPYNEQFF; DNA: TGTGCCAGCACCACTAGTTACCCCTACAATGAGCAGTTCTTC
size: NA; J: TRBJ2-1; V: TRBV29-1; D: TRBD2; length: 15; CDR3: CSVGEGPSSYNEQFF; DNA: TGCAGCGTTGGGGAGGGCCCAAGCTCCTACAATGAGCAGTTCTTC
size: NA; J: TRBJ1-5; V: TRBV6-4; D: NA; length: 13; CDR3: CASSSESNQPQHF; DNA: TGTGCCAGCAGTAGTGAGAGCAATCAGCCCCAGCATTTT
size: NA; J: TRBJ2-7; V: TRBV7-9; D: TRBD1; length: 15; CDR3: CASSSVRDRSYEQYF; DNA: TGTGCCAGCAGCTCCGTCAGGGACAGGTCCTACGAGCAGTACTTC
size: once; J: TRBJ2-3; V: TRBV6-1; D: TRBD1; length: 17; CDR3: CASSEQGAYSSTDTQYF; DNA: TGTGCCAGCAGTGAACAGGGGGCCTACTCTAGCACAGATACGCAGTATTTT
size: NA; J: TRBJ1-2; V: TRBV10-2; D: TRBD1; length: 17; CDR3: CAASGDPEAGGNYGYTF; DNA: TGCGCCGCGAGCGGAGACCCGGAAGCAGGGGGCAACTATGGCTACACCTTC
size: NA; J: TRBJ2-7; V: TRBV18; D: NA; length: 14; CDR3: CASSLRPPGDEQYF; DNA: TGTGCCAGCTCTCTACGCCCGCCGGGAGACGAGCAGTACTTC
size: NA; J: TRBJ1-2; V: TRBV5-1; D: NA; length: 13; CDR3: CASSPRQSYGYTF; DNA: TGCGCCAGCAGCCCACGACAGAGCTATGGCTACACCTTC
size: once; J: TRBJ2-2; V: TRBV7-9; D: NA; length: 15; CDR3: CASSPRTDYTGELFF; DNA: TGTGCCAGCAGCCCCCGGACAGACTACACCGGGGAGCTGTTTTTT
size: NA; J: TRBJ1-1; V: TRBV2; D: NA; length: 16; CDR3: CASRERGARLNTEAFF; DNA: TGTGCCAGCAGGGAACGGGGTGCACGGTTGAACACTGAAGCTTTCTTT
size: NA; J: TRBJ2-7; V: TRBV6-6; D: NA; length: 15; CDR3: CASSPSRGSSYEQYF; DNA: TGTGCCAGCAGTCCCTCCAGGGGTTCGTCCTACGAGCAGTACTTC
size: NA; J: TRBJ1-1; V: TRBV29-1; D: NA; length: 10; CDR3: CSVRYTEAFF; DNA: TGCAGCGTGAGGTACACTGAAGCTTTCTTT